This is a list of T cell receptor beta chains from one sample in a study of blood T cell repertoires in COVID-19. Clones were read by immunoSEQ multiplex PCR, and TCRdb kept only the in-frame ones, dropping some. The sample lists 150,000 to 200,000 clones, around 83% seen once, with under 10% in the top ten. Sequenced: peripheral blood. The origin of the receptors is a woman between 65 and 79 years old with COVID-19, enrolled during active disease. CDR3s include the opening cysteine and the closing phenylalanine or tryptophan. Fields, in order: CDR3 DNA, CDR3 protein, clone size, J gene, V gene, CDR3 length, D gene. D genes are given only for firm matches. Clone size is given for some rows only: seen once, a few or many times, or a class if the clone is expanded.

TGTGCCAGCAGCTTAGGGCTCCAGGACTCCTACGAGCAGTACTTC,CASSLGLQDSYEQYF,.,TRBJ2-7,TRBV11-2,15,.
TGCGCCAGCAGCTCTACAGGGGACAGAAGAGAAACCCAGTACTTC,CASSSTGDRRETQYF,.,TRBJ2-5,TRBV5-1,15,TRBD1
TGTGCCAGCAGTTTATCACAGGGCTGGGCGCATAACTATGGCTACACCTTC,CASSLSQGWAHNYGYTF,few,TRBJ1-2,TRBV28,17,.
TGTGCCAGCAGTTTACCTAGCGTGGAGACCCAGTACTTC,CASSLPSVETQYF,.,TRBJ2-5,TRBV28,13,.
TGTGCCAGCAGCTTATCGGGAAACACCATATATTTT,CASSLSGNTIYF,few,TRBJ1-3,TRBV5-6,12,.
TGCAGCGTTGTGGACAGGGTGTTTCATGGCTACACCTTC,CSVVDRVFHGYTF,few,TRBJ1-2,TRBV29-1,13,TRBD1
TGTGCCAGCAGCTTGGAGACAGGGGGTAATGAAAAACTGTTTTTT,CASSLETGGNEKLFF,.,TRBJ1-4,TRBV5-4,15,TRBD1
TGTGCCAGCAGCAATTCACTAGCGGGACAAGAGACCCAGTACTTC,CASSNSLAGQETQYF,.,TRBJ2-5,TRBV3-1/TRBV3-2,15,TRBD2
TGTGCCAGCAGCCCGGGACAGGGGAAGGACACCGGGGAGCTGTTTTTT,CASSPGQGKDTGELFF,.,TRBJ2-2,TRBV4-2,16,TRBD1
TGTGCCAGTAACGTTAGGACTAGCGCTTACAATGAGCAGTTCTTC,CASNVRTSAYNEQFF,few,TRBJ2-1,TRBV19,15,TRBD2
TGTGCCAGCATACTCGGGGAGGGCCAAGAGACCCAGTACTTC,CASILGEGQETQYF,.,TRBJ2-5,TRBV11-2,14,TRBD2
TGCGCCAGCAGCTTGTCCCTAACTACTCAATTAGATACGCAGTATTTT,CASSLSLTTQLDTQYF,.,TRBJ2-3,TRBV5-1,16,.